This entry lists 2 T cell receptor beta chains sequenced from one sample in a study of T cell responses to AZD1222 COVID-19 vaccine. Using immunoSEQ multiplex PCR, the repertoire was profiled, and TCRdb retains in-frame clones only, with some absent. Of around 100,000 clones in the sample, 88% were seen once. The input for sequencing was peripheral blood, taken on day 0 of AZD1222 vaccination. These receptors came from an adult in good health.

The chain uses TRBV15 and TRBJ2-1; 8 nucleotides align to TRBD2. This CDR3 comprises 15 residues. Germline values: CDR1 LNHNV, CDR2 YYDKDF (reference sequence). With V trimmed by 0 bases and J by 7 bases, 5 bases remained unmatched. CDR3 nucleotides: TGTGCCACCAGCAGAGAGGGGACTAGTAAAAATGAGCAGTTCTTC. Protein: CATSREGTSKNEQFF.

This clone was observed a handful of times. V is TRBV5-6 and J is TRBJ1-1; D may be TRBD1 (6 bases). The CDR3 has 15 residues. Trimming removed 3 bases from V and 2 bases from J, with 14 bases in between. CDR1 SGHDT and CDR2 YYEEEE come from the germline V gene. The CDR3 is CASSSFYRDNTEAFF. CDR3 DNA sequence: TGTGCCAGCAGCTCGTTTTACAGGGATAACACTGAAGCTTTCTTT.